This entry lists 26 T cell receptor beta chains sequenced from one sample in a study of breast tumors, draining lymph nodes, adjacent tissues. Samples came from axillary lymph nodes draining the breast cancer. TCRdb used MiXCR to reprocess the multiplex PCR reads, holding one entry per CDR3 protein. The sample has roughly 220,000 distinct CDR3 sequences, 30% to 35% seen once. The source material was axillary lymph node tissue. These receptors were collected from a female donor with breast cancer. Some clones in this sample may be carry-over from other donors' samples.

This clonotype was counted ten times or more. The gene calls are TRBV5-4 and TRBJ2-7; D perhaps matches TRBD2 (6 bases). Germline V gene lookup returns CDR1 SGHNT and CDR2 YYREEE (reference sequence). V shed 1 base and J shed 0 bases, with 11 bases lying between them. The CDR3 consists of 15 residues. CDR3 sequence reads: CASSLPGLTSYEQYF. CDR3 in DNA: TGTGCCAGCAGCTTGCCGGGACTTACCTCCTACGAGCAGTACTTC.

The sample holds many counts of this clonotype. The CDR3, as DNA: TGCGCCAGCAGCTACGGACAGAAGCAGTTCTTC. The encoded protein is CASSYGQKQFF. J is TRBJ2-1 and V is TRBV5-1, with a tentative D call TRBD1 (6 bases). V lost 3 bases and J 11 bases, leaving 9 bases between the germline ends. Germline CDR1 is SGHRS and CDR2 is YFSETQ. The CDR3 runs to 11 residues.

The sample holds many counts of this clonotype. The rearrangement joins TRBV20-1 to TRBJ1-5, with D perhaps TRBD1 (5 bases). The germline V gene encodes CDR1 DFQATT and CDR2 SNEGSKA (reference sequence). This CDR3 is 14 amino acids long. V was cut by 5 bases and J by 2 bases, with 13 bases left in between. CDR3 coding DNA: TGCAGTGCTTATGGAGGGGTTCGCAATCAGCCCCAGCATTTT. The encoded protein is CSAYGGVRNQPQHF.

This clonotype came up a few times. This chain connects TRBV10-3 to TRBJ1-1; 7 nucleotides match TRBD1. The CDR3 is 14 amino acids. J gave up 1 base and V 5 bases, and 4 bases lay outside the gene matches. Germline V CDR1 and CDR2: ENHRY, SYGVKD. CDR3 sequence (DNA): TGTGCCATCAGTTCGGACAGGAGGAACACTGAAGCTTTCTTT. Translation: CAISSDRRNTEAFF.

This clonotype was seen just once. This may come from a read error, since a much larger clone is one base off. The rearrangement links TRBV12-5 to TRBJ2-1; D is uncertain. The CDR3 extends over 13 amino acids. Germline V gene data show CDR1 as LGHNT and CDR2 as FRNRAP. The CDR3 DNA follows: TGTGCTAGTCAGACCTTCTCCTACAGTGAGCAGTTCTTC. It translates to CASQTFSYSEQFF. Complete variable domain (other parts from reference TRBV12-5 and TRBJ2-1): DARVTQTPRHKVTEMGQEVTMRCQPILGHNTVFWYRQTMMQGLELLAYFRNRAPLDDSGMPKDRFSAEMPDATLATLKIQPSEPRDSAVYFCASQTFSYSEQFFGPGTRLTVL.

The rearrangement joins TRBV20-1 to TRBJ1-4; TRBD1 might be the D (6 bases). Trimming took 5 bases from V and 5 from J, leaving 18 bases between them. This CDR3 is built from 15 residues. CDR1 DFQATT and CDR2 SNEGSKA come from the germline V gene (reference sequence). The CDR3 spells CSAGAGAGVNEKLFF. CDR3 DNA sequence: TGCAGTGCTGGTGCGGGGGCAGGGGTAAATGAAAAACTGTTTTTT.

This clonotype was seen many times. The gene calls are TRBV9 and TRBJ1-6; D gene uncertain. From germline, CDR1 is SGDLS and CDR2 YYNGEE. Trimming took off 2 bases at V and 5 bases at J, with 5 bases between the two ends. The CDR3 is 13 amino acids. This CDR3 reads CASSVGNNSPLHF. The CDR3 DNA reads TGTGCCAGCAGCGTCGGCAATAATTCACCCCTCCACTTT.

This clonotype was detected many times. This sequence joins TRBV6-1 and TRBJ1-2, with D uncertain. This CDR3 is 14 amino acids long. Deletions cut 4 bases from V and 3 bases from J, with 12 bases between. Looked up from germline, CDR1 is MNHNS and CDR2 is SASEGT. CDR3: CASSVSQFDYGYTF. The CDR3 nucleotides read TGTGCCAGCAGTGTTTCACAGTTCGACTATGGCTACACCTTC.

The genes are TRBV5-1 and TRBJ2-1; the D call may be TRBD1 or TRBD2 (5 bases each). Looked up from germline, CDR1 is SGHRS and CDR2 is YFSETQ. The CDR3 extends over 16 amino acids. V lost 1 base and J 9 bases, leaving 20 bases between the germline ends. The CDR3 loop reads CASSLRVAWGSGEQFF. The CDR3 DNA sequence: TGCGCCAGCAGCTTGAGGGTGGCATGGGGGTCGGGTGAGCAGTTCTTC.

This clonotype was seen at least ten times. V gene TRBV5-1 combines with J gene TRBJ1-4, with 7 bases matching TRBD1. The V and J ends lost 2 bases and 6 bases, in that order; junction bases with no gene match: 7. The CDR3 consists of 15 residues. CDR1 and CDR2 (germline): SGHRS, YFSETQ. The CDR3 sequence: CASSFKQGKDEKLFF. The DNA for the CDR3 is TGCGCCAGCAGCTTTAAACAGGGGAAGGATGAAAAACTGTTTTTT.

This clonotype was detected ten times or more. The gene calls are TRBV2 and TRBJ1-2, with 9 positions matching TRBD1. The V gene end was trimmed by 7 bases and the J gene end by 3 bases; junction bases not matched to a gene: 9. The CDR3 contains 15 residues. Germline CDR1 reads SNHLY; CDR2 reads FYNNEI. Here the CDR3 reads CASKTGQGGDYGYTF. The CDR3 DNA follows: TGTGCCAGCAAGACGGGACAGGGTGGAGACTATGGCTACACCTTC.

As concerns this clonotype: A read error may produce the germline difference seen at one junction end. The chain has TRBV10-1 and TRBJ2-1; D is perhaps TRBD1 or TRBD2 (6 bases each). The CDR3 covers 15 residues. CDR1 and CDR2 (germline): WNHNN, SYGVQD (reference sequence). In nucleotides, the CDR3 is TGCGCCAGCAGTGAGTCAGGGGGGTTTTACAATGGGCAGTTCTTC. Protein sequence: CASSESGGFYNGQFF.

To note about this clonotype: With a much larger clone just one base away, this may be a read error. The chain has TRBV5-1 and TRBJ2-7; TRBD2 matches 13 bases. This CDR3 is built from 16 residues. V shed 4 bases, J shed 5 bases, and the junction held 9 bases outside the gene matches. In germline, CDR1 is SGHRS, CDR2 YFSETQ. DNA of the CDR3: TGCGCCAGCAGCCTTGCCCACGGGACTAGCGGGGACGAGCAGTACTTC. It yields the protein CASSLAHGTSGDEQYF.

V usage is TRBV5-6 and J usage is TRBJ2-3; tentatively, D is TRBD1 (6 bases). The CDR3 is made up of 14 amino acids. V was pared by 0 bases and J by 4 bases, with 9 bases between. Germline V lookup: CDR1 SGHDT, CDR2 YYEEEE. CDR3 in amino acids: CASSLEGGSDTQYF. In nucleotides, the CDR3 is TGTGCCAGCAGCTTGGAAGGGGGATCAGATACGCAGTATTTT.

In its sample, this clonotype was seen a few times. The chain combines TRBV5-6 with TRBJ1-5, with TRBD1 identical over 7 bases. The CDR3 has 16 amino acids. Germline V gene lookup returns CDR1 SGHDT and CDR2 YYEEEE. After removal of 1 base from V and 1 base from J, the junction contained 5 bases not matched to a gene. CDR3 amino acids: CASSLYGRGSNQPQHF. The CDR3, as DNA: TGTGCCAGCAGCTTGTACGGCAGGGGGAGCAATCAGCCCCAGCATTTT. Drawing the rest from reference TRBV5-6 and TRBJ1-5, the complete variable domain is DAGVTQSPTHLIKTRGQQVTLRCSPKSGHDTVSWYQQALGQGPQFIFQYYEEEERQRGNFPDRFSGHQFPNYSSELNVNALLLGDSALYLCASSLYGRGSNQPQHFGDGTRLSIL.

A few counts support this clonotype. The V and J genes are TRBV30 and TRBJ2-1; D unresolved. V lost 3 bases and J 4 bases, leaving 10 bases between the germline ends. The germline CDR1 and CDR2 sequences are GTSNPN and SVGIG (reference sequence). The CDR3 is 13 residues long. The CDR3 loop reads CAWRLEGYNEQFF. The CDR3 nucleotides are TGTGCCTGGAGACTCGAAGGATACAATGAGCAGTTCTTC.

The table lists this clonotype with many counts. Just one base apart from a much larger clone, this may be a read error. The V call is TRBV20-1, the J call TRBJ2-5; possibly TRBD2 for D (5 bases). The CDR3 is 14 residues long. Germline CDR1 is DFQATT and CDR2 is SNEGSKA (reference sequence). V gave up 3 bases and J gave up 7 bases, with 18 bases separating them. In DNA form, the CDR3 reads TGCAGTGCTAGTACGGCAGCGTGGGGAGCGACCCAGTACTTC. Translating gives CSASTAAWGATQYF.

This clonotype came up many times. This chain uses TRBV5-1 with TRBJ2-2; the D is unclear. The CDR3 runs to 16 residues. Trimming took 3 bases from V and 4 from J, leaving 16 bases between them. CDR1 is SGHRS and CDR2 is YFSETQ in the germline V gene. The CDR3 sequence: CASSWGVGRRTGELFF. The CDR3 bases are TGCGCCAGCAGCTGGGGTGTTGGGCGGCGCACCGGGGAGCTGTTTTTT.

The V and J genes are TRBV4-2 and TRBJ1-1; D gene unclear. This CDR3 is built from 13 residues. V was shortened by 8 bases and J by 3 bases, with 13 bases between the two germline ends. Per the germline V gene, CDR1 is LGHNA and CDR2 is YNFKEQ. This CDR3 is CASSRGLDTEAFF. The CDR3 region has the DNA TGTGCCAGCTCACGCGGGTTGGACACTGAAGCTTTCTTT.

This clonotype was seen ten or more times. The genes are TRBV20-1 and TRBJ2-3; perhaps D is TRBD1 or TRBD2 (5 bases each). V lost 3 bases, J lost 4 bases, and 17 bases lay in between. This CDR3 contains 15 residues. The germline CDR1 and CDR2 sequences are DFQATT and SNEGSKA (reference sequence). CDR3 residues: CSASEARGVADTQYF. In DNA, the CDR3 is TGCAGTGCTAGCGAGGCTAGGGGAGTGGCAGATACGCAGTATTTT.

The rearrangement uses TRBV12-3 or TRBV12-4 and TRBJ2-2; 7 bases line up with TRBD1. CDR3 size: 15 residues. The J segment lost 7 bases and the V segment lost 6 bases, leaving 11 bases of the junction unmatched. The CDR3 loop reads CASRQGFAGNGELFF. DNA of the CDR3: TGTGCCAGCAGACAGGGGTTTGCTGGAAACGGGGAGCTGTTTTTT.

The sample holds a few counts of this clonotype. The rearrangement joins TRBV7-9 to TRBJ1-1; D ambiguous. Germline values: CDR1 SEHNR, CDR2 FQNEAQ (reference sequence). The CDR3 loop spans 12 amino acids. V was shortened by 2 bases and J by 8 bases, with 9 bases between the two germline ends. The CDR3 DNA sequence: TGTGCCAGCAGCTTAATTAAGAGGGAAGCTTTCTTT. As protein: CASSLIKREAFF.

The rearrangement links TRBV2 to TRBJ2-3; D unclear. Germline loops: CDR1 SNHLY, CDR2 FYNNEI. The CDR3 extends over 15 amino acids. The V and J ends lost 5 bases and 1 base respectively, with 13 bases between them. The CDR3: CASSHRRSRTDTQYF. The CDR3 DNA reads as TGTGCCAGCAGTCACCGTAGGAGTCGCACAGATACGCAGTATTTT. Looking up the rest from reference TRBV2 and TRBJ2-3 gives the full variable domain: EPEVTQTPSHQVTQMGQEVILRCVPISNHLYFYWYRQILGQKVEFLVSFYNNEISEKSEIFDDQFSVERPDGSNFTLKIRSTKLEDSAMYFCASSHRRSRTDTQYFGPGTRLTVL.

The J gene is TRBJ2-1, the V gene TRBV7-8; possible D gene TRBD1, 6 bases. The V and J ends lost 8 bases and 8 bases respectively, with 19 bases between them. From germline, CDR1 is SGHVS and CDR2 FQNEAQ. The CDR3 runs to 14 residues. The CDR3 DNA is TGTGCCAGCCGAGGTAGGGGCAGGGGTTATGAGCAGTTCTTC. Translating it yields CASRGRGRGYEQFF.

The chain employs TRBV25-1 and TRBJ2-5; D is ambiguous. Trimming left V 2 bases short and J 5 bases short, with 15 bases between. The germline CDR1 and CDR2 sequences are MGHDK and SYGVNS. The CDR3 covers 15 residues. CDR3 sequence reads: CASSEEGNRWETQYF. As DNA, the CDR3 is TGTGCCAGCAGTGAAGAAGGGAATAGGTGGGAGACCCAGTACTTC.

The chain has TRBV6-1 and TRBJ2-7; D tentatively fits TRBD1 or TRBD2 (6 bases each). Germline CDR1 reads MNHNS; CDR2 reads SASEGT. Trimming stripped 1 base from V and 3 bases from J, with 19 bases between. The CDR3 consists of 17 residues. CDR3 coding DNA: TGTGCCAGCAGTGAAGGGGTTAGGGGGGCGCGAATCTACGAGCAGTACTTC. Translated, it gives CASSEGVRGARIYEQYF.